A selection of T cell receptor beta chains follows, all from one sample in a study of T cell responses to AZD1222 COVID-19 vaccine. Clones were read by immunoSEQ multiplex PCR, and TCRdb kept only the in-frame ones, dropping some. Of more than 140,000 clones in the sample, around 88% are singletons; the top ten hold around 2.1%. Sequenced material: peripheral blood, taken on day 0 of AZD1222 vaccination. Source of these receptors: an adult in good health. Both conserved end residues are part of each CDR3. D genes are given only for firm matches. Clone sizes are given selectively: once, few, many, or a class where the clone is expanded.

clone size	V gene	J gene	D gene	CDR3 protein	CDR3 DNA
.	TRBV7-6	TRBJ1-1	TRBD1	CASSLQPGQQNTEAFF	TGTGCCAGCAGCCTTCAACCGGGACAGCAGAACACTGAAGCTTTCTTT
few	TRBV6-2/TRBV6-3	TRBJ1-5	TRBD1	CASSSGQRHSNQPQHF	TGTGCCAGCAGTTCGGGACAGCGGCATAGCAATCAGCCCCAGCATTTT
.	TRBV29-1	TRBJ1-1	.	CSAGREAFF	TGCAGCGCCGGCCGGGAAGCTTTCTTT
.	TRBV9	TRBJ1-2	.	CASSAQRGGKAGFYGYTF	TGTGCCAGCAGCGCCCAACGCGGGGGGAAAGCAGGCTTCTATGGCTACACCTTC
.	TRBV12-5	TRBJ1-2	.	CASGLVPRGGYPSYGYTF	TGTGCTAGTGGTTTGGTCCCCAGGGGCGGTTACCCCTCCTATGGCTACACCTTC
.	TRBV4-2	TRBJ1-4	TRBD1	CASSQGTGGGEKLFF	TGTGCCAGCAGCCAAGGGACAGGAGGAGGGGAAAAACTGTTTTTT
.	TRBV30	TRBJ1-6	.	CAWSPDRTSSYNSPLHF	TGTGCCTGGAGCCCCGACAGAACGAGCTCCTATAATTCACCCCTCCACTTT
.	TRBV20-1	TRBJ2-1	.	CSASGGQALLTSQFF	TGCAGTGCTAGTGGGGGTCAGGCCCTGCTTACATCCCAATTCTTC
few	TRBV5-4	TRBJ2-7	.	CASSSSSGRSYEQYF	TGTGCCAGCAGCTCGAGCTCCGGTCGCTCCTACGAGCAGTACTTC
.	TRBV6-1	TRBJ1-5	.	CASRLGLLNQPQHF	TGTGCCAGCAGGCTAGGACTGCTCAATCAGCCCCAGCATTTT
.	TRBV6-5	TRBJ2-3	.	CASSYLSGFSTDTQYF	TGTGCCAGCAGTTACCTTTCGGGATTTAGCACAGATACGCAGTATTTT
once	TRBV6-2/TRBV6-3	TRBJ2-7	.	CASSLTAYEQYF	TGTGCCAGCAGTTTAACCGCCTACGAGCAGTACTTC
.	TRBV7-2	TRBJ2-7	TRBD1	CASSVSGTGLVEQYF	TGTGCCAGCAGCGTTTCCGGGACAGGCCTGGTCGAGCAGTACTTC